The next 15 T cell receptor beta chains were all read from a single sample in a study of T cells in Graves' hyperthyroidism and ophthalmopathy. Amplified TCR beta CDR3 regions came from RNA transcripts. An initial round of RT-PCR targeting the TCR CDR3 relied on the HTBI primer set. TCRdb re-analysed the multiplex PCR reads in MiXCR, keeping a single row per CDR3 protein. The data show 730,000 or so distinct CDR3 sequences, about 17% seen once. Source material: blood. All receptors come from a woman in her 50s with Graves' hyperthyroidism that later progressed to Graves' ophthalmopathy.

This clonotype has a count of ten or more. The chain carries TRBV6-1 and TRBJ2-5; TRBD2 might be the D (7 bases). This CDR3 comprises 12 residues. CDR1 is MNHNS, CDR2 SASEGT, per germline. V lost 7 bases to trimming and J lost 7 bases, with 13 bases between them. DNA of the CDR3: TGTGCCAGCACTCGGGGGGCCGGGACCCAGTACTTC. This gives the protein CASTRGAGTQYF.

The chain has TRBV7-9 and TRBJ1-2, with 8 positions matching TRBD1. The germline gives CDR1 SEHNR, CDR2 FQNEAQ (reference sequence). V was clipped by 7 bases and J by 2 bases; unmatched bases: 3. This CDR3 contains 13 residues. The CDR3 protein is CASTAGGNYGYTF. The CDR3 DNA reads as TGTGCCAGCACGGCAGGGGGCAACTATGGCTACACCTTC.

In regard to this clonotype: It may be a read error: a sequence one base away is much more abundant. This chain joins TRBV12-3 or TRBV12-4 and TRBJ1-2, with D possibly matching TRBD1 (5 bases). CDR3 length: 14 amino acids. The CDR3 sequence is CAGRKGEISYGYTF. The CDR3 nucleotides read TGTGCCGGCAGAAAAGGGGAGATTAGCTATGGCTACACCTTC.

This clonotype was detected only a few times. This CDR3 reads CASSEGGGFYNEQFF. CDR3 sequence (DNA): TGTGCCAGCAGTGAAGGAGGGGGTTTCTACAATGAGCAGTTCTTC. The chain employs TRBV6-1 and TRBJ2-1, with TRBD1 as a possible D gene (6 bases). Per germline, CDR1 MNHNS and CDR2 SASEGT. The V end lost 1 base, the J end lost 3 bases, and 10 bases lay between the germline ends. The CDR3 runs to 15 residues.

This clonotype was picked up many times. V gene TRBV20-1 combines with J gene TRBJ1-1; D ambiguous. The V gene lost 8 bases and the J gene lost 5 bases, with 21 bases spanning the gap. CDR3 length: 14 residues. Germline V lookup: CDR1 DFQATT, CDR2 SNEGSKA (reference sequence). The CDR3 region is CSPPTLGGETEAFF. The DNA for the CDR3 is TGCAGTCCGCCAACCCTGGGCGGAGAAACTGAAGCTTTCTTT.

Ten or more counts support this clonotype. The chain combines TRBV3-1 with TRBJ1-2, with 9 bases aligning to TRBD1. Germline values: CDR1 LGHDT, CDR2 YNNKEL (reference sequence). The CDR3 sequence is 14 residues long. J gave up 3 bases and V 2 bases, and 1 base lay outside the gene matches. The DNA of the CDR3 is TGTGCCAGCAGCCAAACAGGGGGCGACTATGGCTACACCTTC. Protein sequence: CASSQTGGDYGYTF. Together with reference TRBV3-1 and TRBJ1-2, the CDR3 gives the full variable domain: DTAVSQTPKYLVTQMGNDKSIKCEQNLGHDTMYWYKQDSKKFLKIMFSYNNKELIINETVPNRFSPKSPDKAHLNLHINSLELGDSAVYFCASSQTGGDYGYTFGSGTRLTVV.

V gene TRBV19 combines with J gene TRBJ1-5; TRBD1 agrees at 9 bases. The CDR3 extends over 15 amino acids. The V gene's germline CDR1 is LNHDA and CDR2 SQIVND (reference sequence). The junction had 10 bases not matched to a gene; V was cut back by 7 bases and J by 6 bases. The CDR3 DNA sequence: TGTGCCAGTAACGGGGGACAGGGATCTTTTCAGCCCCAGCATTTT. It codes for CASNGGQGSFQPQHF.

This clonotype showed up just a few times. The chain uses TRBV7-2 and TRBJ1-2; D gene unclear. The V end lost 1 base, the J end lost 7 bases, and 16 bases lay between the germline ends. CDR1 is SGHTA and CDR2 is FQGNSA in the germline V gene. This CDR3 has 15 residues. CDR3 nucleotides: TGTGCCAGCAGCTTAGGGGGAGGCCGCGCTTTTGGCTACACCTTC. Its translation: CASSLGGGRAFGYTF.

This clonotype showed up many times. The J gene is TRBJ2-7, the V gene TRBV12-3 or TRBV12-4, with no clear D. The CDR3 extends over 12 amino acids. Trimming removed 3 bases at V and 2 bases at J, with 5 bases between. This CDR3 is CASSLETYEQYF. CDR3 DNA sequence: TGTGCCAGCAGTTTGGAAACCTACGAGCAGTACTTC.

In its sample, this clonotype was seen a few times. The rearrangement links TRBV20-1 to TRBJ1-2, with 8 bases identical to TRBD1. The CDR3 has 15 residues. Germline-derived CDR1 and CDR2 are DFQATT and SNEGSKA (reference sequence). Trimming at V came to 3 bases and at J to 2 bases, leaving 8 bases not matched to a gene. In DNA, the CDR3 is TGCAGTGCTAGGGAGGACAGGGACATAAACTATGGCTACACCTTC. The encoded protein is CSAREDRDINYGYTF.

The rearrangement joins TRBV6-2 or TRBV6-3 to TRBJ2-2; D uncertain. The CDR3 loop spans 17 amino acids. Trimming removed 4 bases at V and 0 bases at J, with 15 bases between. Looked up from germline, CDR1 is MNHEY and CDR2 is SVGEGT. The CDR3 nucleotides are TGTGCCAGCAGTTCGAATTCAGTTGGGTCGAACACCGGGGAGCTGTTTTTT. Its protein product is CASSSNSVGSNTGELFF.

In this sample, this clonotype turned up a few times. The V call is TRBV11-2, the J call TRBJ1-4; D is possibly TRBD1 (6 bases). The CDR3 is 15 amino acids. With 0 bases removed from V and 8 bases from J, the gap between germline ends came to 13 bases. The germline V gene has CDR1 SGHAT and CDR2 FQNNGV. The CDR3 is CASSLEPGVWEKLFF. In DNA, the CDR3 is TGTGCCAGCAGCTTAGAGCCAGGGGTATGGGAAAAACTGTTTTTT.

This clonotype appeared a few times. The genes are TRBV14 and TRBJ1-1; D unresolved. CDR3 length equals 18 residues. Trimming took 0 bases from V and 0 from J, leaving 17 bases between them. Germline loops: CDR1 SGHDN, CDR2 FVKESK. In nucleotides, the CDR3 is TGTGCCAGCAGCCAAGATTATAGAATCGGCCGTATGAACACTGAAGCTTTCTTT. The encoded protein is CASSQDYRIGRMNTEAFF.

Only one count was recorded for this clonotype. This may be a read error: a much more frequent sequence differs by one nucleotide. The rearrangement uses TRBV12-3 or TRBV12-4 and TRBJ1-4; weak D call: TRBD1 (5 bases). Trimming cost V 5 bases and J 0 bases, with 10 bases left between them. CDR3 size: 15 residues. The CDR3 protein is CASSHTGTTNEKLFF. For the CDR3, the DNA is TGTGCCAGCAGTCATACAGGTACAACTAATGAAAAACTGTTTTTT.

This clonotype was counted only a few times. This rearrangement joins TRBV10-1 to TRBJ1-6, with 7 bases lining up with TRBD1. The CDR3 contains 14 residues. With V trimmed by 1 base and J by 13 bases, 7 bases remained unmatched. Germline CDR1 is WNHNN and CDR2 is SYGVQD (reference sequence). The DNA of the CDR3 is TGCGCCAGCAGTGAGTGGGACAGCGGAGGGCCCCTCCACTTT. This sequence encodes CASSEWDSGGPLHF.